The 11 T cell receptor beta chains listed next were all sequenced from one sample in a study of blood T cell repertoires in COVID-19. The method was immunoSEQ multiplex PCR; TCRdb's version includes in-frame clones alone and lacks a portion of them. The profile shows roughly 200,000 clones, roughly nine tenths of them singletons. Specimen: peripheral blood. These receptors came from a woman between 45 and 60 years old with COVID-19, enrolled during active disease.

The chain links TRBV7-8 to TRBJ1-2, with D perhaps matching TRBD1 (5 bases). The germline CDR1 and CDR2 sequences are SGHVS and FQNEAQ. Trimming left V 4 bases short and J 0 bases short, with 15 bases between. The CDR3 has 16 residues. DNA for the CDR3: TGTGCCAGCAGCTCCCGGACACAACCGACTAACTATGGCTACACCTTC. Translating gives CASSSRTQPTNYGYTF. The full variable domain, rest sourced from reference TRBV7-8 and TRBJ1-2, is GAGVSQSPRYKVAKRGQDVALRCDPISGHVSLFWYQQALGQGPEFLTYFQNEAQLDKSGLPSDRFFAERPEGSVSTLKIQRTQQEDSAVYLCASSSRTQPTNYGYTFGSGTRLTVV.

V gene TRBV5-1 combines with J gene TRBJ1-2; D gene ambiguous. Trimming removed 0 bases from V and 8 bases from J, with 11 bases in between. CDR1 is SGHRS and CDR2 is YFSETQ in the germline V gene. The CDR3 spans 13 residues. The CDR3 DNA reads as TGCGCCAGCAGCTTGGCCGGTATGGGCGGCTACACCTTC. Translating it yields CASSLAGMGGYTF.

V usage is TRBV5-1 and J usage is TRBJ2-5; D gene unclear. V lost 1 base and J 1 base, leaving 5 bases between the germline ends. CDR1 and CDR2 (germline): SGHRS, YFSETQ. The CDR3 loop spans 13 amino acids. CDR3 bases: TGCGCCAGCAGCTTGAGCCCCCAAGAGACCCAGTACTTC. Protein sequence: CASSLSPQETQYF.

This clone was picked up one time. V usage is TRBV29-1 and J usage is TRBJ2-2; D is undetermined. Germline V CDR1 and CDR2: SQVTM, ANQGSEA. The length of the CDR3 is 11 residues. Trimming shortened V by 3 bases and J by 8 bases, and 7 bases separated the two germline ends. The CDR3 reads CSVELRGELFF. The DNA for the CDR3 is TGCAGCGTTGAGTTGCGGGGGGAGCTGTTTTTT.

The chain employs TRBV24-1 and TRBJ2-2, with a weak D call TRBD1 (6 bases). Germline values: CDR1 KGHDR, CDR2 SFDVKD. The CDR3 is 17 residues long. V lost 5 bases, J lost 9 bases, and 24 bases lay in between. The CDR3 DNA follows: TGTGCCACCAGTGCCTCCCAGGTGGGGGCTCTGGGCCGGGAGCTGTTTTTT. It is translated as CATSASQVGALGRELFF.

V is TRBV7-2 and J is TRBJ1-1; no firm D call. V was clipped by 3 bases and J by 5 bases, with 13 bases between them. CDR3 length equals 14 residues. Germline CDR1 and CDR2: SGHTA and FQGNSA. The CDR3, as DNA: TGTGCCAGCAGCTTTCTAAATGGGAGGACTGAAGCTTTCTTT. It specifies CASSFLNGRTEAFF.

The chain couples TRBV7-3 to TRBJ2-7; 10 nucleotides match TRBD1. This CDR3 spans 15 amino acids. V gave up 4 bases and J gave up 4 bases; unmatched junction bases: 7. CDR1 SGHTA and CDR2 FQGTGA come from the germline V gene. In DNA form, the CDR3 reads TGTGCCAGCAGCTCGGCCGGGACAGGGGTTTACGAGCAGTACTTC. Encoded protein: CASSSAGTGVYEQYF.

This rearrangement joins TRBV27 to TRBJ2-1, with 10 positions matching TRBD2. The length of the CDR3 is 16 residues. The germline V gene encodes CDR1 MNHEY and CDR2 SMNVEV (reference sequence). J was trimmed by 4 bases and V by 2 bases; bases with no gene match: 5. The CDR3 spells CASSLASGGLYNEQFF. The CDR3 DNA sequence: TGTGCCAGCAGTTTAGCTAGCGGGGGTCTATACAATGAGCAGTTCTTC.

J is TRBJ2-3 and V is TRBV25-1, with TRBD1 as a possible D gene (6 bases). Germline lookup yields CDR1 MGHDK and CDR2 SYGVNS. The CDR3 spans 16 residues. The V gene lost 4 bases and the J gene lost 1 base, with 15 bases spanning the gap. The CDR3 DNA reads as TGTGCCAGCAGTGGCAGGGGAAGGGGCGGCACAGATACGCAGTATTTT. Amino acids: CASSGRGRGGTDTQYF.

The V call is TRBV24-1, the J call TRBJ1-2, with D perhaps matching TRBD1 (6 bases). V lost 1 base, J lost 7 bases, and 18 bases lay in between. Germline CDR1 KGHDR, CDR2 SFDVKD. The CDR3 has 16 residues. The CDR3 sequence: CATSDFRGGGVRGYTF. DNA for the CDR3: TGTGCCACCAGTGATTTTCGGGGCGGGGGCGTTCGTGGCTACACCTTC.

The rearrangement uses TRBV2 and TRBJ2-7; a possible D gene is TRBD1 (6 bases). This CDR3 is 15 amino acids long. CDR1 is SNHLY and CDR2 is FYNNEI in the germline V gene. Deletions cut 7 bases from V and 0 bases from J, with 16 bases between. The chain's CDR3 is CASKPYTGSSYEQYF. The CDR3 nucleotides are TGTGCCAGCAAACCATACACAGGGAGCTCCTACGAGCAGTACTTC.